This entry concerns a single T cell receptor (beta chain). No antigen is known for it. Base qualities were left out, and no much larger clone turns up one base away. The collaborating institutions used their own protocols to collect whole blood in K2EDTA tubes. For TCRbeta analysis, collaborator samples were shipped as frozen whole blood, as isolated PBMCs, or as DNA extracted from either sample type. The record originates from a study of blood T cell repertoires in COVID-19 (dated by TCRdb to the early 2020s). About the full investigation: The collaborator samples originated in the United States, Italy and Spain and spanned the acute and convalescent phases of COVID-19. The prospective study material was composed of cDNA or gDNA derived from T cells, B-cell-depleted T cells, or PBMCs. Deeply sampled blood TCRbeta repertoires from subjects exposed to, actively infected with, or recovered from COVID-19 were included in the dataset. The repertoires were made available in a free public database intended to serve as a resource for research on the immune response to SARS-CoV-2. The samples were drawn from two sources: the first 160 participants of the ongoing ImmuneRACE study, and some 1,300 subjects contributed by 6 global collaborators. The sample metadata nearly always contained a de-identified subject ID, COVID-19 status, age in years and sex. Where available, HLA class I and class II types were taken from metadata supplied by the sample provider and were not determined by assay-based typing.

Spanning cysteine to phenylalanine, the CDR3 consists of 19 amino acids. Only the CDR3 DNA is retained, 57 bases long and in frame from the first base. The junction shows trimming of 4 bases on V and 1 base on J, plus 26 bases between the germline ends. CDR1 and CDR2 were assigned from the germline V gene as SGHRS and YFSETQ. TCRbeta CDR3 regions were amplified from genomic DNA using the immunoSEQ Assay, a bias-controlled multiplex PCR. As for the authors' bioinformatics: Nucleated cell counts per sample were estimated from amplification of reference gene primers within the assay. Sequence reads were collapsed and filtered to measure the absolute abundance of every unique TCRbeta CDR3 rearrangement. For each sample, productive Simpson clonality was calculated as the square root of Simpson's diversity index across productive rearrangements. TCRdb's version of the immuneACCESS table is confined to in-frame rearrangements and falls short of the full clone set. An unresolved V gene accounts for under half of the shortfall where checked; the remainder is of unknown origin. That table is the source of V, J and clone size, and D and trimming were worked out from the DNA. The sample table lists about 25,000 clones, roughly 91% of them with a count of one. The top ten clonotypes cover approximately 8% of the sample.

What the research found in general, with its limitations: The quantity of clinical and demographic metadata differed by source and by participant and was supplied without curation.

This TCR was sampled from a man aged 50-60 years with active COVID-19. The chain links TRBV5-1 with TRBJ1-1, with no confident D gene call. The sequencing input was peripheral blood. The nucleotide sequence is TGCGCCAGCAGCGTGGGGAGGGCAGAGACGAATCTACGGAACACTGAAGCTTTCTTT. Its protein product is CASSVGRAETNLRNTEAFF.